The sequence of this T cell receptor beta chain was determined in a study of blood T cell repertoires in COVID-19. As for the study in general: From the United States, Italy and Spain came samples of acute and convalescent COVID-19. T cells, B-cell-depleted T cells, or PBMCs provided the cDNA or gDNA that served as material.

Trimming shortened V by 3 bases and J by 0 bases, and 7 bases separated the two germline ends. Germline V lookup: CDR1 LGHNA, CDR2 YNFKEQ. CDR3 length: 14 amino acids. Per the study methods: Counts of nucleated cells, estimated from reference gene primer amplification, were obtained. Sequenced by immunoSEQ multiplex PCR; TCRdb stores in-frame clones only, minus some. The V and J calls and clone size come from that table; D and trimming were worked out from the DNA. The sample gives about 400,000 clones, about 89% of which show up once; 4% to 4.5% is in the top ten. The sequenced sample consisted of peripheral blood. The sequence derives from a woman under 40 with acute or convalescent COVID-19. The rearrangement links TRBV4-2 to TRBJ2-3; perhaps TRBD2 as D (6 bases). CDR3 in DNA: TGTGCCAGCAGCCAGCGGGGTAGCACAGATACGCAGTATTTT. As protein: CASSQRGSTDTQYF.